Below, one T cell receptor beta chain is given with its context. Its antigen is not identified. CDR1 and CDR2 from the germline V gene are SGHVS and FNYEAQ. This CDR3 has 15 amino acids. The V and J ends lost 2 bases and 2 bases respectively, with 11 bases between them. This specimen comes from a study of shared clonotypes between healthy human individuals. Notes on the study in general: Donor scarcity curtailed the genetic and exposure-history diversity represented herein. Sharing across a few donors was seen in about 5% of naive CD4 clonotypes.

As defined, naive CD8 cells were CD45RO-negative and positively selected for CCR7, with terminally differentiated effector memory CD45RA+ cells excluded. Per sorted-subset replicate PCR, input was approximately 0.2 ug DNA, representing roughly 30,000 T cell genomes. Some clones are missing from TCRdb's copy, which holds only in-frame ones; the method was immunoSEQ multiplex PCR. The sample lists about 750,000 clones, 92% seen once, with approximately 25% in the top ten. The rearrangement uses TRBV7-6 and TRBJ2-3; D not resolved. The receptor was isolated from a man younger than 40 in good health. The sequencing input was naive CD8+ T cells sorted from blood. CDR3 nucleotides: TGTGCCAGCAGCTTACAGGTTACCCTCACAGATACGCAGTATTTT. Translating gives CASSLQVTLTDTQYF.